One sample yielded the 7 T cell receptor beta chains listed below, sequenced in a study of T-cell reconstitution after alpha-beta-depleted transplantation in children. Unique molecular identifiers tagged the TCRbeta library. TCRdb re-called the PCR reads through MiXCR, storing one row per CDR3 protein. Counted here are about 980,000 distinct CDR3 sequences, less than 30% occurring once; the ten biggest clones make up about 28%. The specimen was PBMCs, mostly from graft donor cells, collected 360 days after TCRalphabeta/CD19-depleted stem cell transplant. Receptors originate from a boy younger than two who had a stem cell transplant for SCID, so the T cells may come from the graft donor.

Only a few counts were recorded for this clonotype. In DNA, the CDR3 is TGCGCCAGCAGTCGCGTTGGAAAAGAGACCCAGTACTTC. It encodes CASSRVGKETQYF. The chain uses TRBV5-1 and TRBJ2-5, with D hard to call. V lost 5 bases, J lost 3 bases, and 11 bases lay in between. CDR1 and CDR2 from the germline V gene are SGHRS and YFSETQ. There are 13 residues in the CDR3.

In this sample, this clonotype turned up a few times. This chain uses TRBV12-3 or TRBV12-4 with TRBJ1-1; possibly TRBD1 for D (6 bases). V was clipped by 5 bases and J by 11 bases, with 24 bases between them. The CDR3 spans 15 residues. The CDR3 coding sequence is TGTGCCAGCAGTCGTCCGGGACACTGGTCGAGAGAGGCTTTCTTT. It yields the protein CASSRPGHWSREAFF.

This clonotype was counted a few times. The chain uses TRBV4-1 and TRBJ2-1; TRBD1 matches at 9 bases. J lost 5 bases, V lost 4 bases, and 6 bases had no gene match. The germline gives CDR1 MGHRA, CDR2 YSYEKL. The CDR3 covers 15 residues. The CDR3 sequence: CASSPSGQGHNEQFF. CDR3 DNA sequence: TGCGCCAGCAGCCCGTCTGGACAGGGGCACAATGAGCAGTTCTTC.

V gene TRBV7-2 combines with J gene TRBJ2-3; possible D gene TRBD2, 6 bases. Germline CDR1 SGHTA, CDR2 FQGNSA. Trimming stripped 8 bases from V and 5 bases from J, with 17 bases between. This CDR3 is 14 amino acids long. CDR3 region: CASAKRGWGDTQYF. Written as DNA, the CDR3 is TGTGCCAGCGCCAAACGGGGGTGGGGAGATACGCAGTATTTT.

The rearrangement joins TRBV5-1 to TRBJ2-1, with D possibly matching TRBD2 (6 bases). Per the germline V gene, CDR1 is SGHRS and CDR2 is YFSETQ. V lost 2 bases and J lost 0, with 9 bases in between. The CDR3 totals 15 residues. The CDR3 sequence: CASSFREDSYNEQFF. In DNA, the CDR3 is TGCGCCAGCAGCTTCAGGGAGGACTCCTACAATGAGCAGTTCTTC.

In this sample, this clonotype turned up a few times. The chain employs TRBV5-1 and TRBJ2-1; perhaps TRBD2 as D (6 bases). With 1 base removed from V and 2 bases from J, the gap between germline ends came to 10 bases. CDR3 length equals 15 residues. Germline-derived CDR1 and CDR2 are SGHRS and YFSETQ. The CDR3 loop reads CASSLWGEAYNEQFF. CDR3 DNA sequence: TGCGCCAGCAGCTTGTGGGGGGAAGCCTACAATGAGCAGTTCTTC.

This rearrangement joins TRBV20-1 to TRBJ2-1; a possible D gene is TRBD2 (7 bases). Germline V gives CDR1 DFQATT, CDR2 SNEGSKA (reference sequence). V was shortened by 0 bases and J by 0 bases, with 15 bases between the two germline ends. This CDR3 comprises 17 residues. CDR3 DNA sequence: TGCAGTGCTAGAGAGTTGGCGGGGGCCTTCTCCTACAATGAGCAGTTCTTC. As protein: CSARELAGAFSYNEQFF.